These 22 T cell receptor beta chains were all obtained from the same sample, sequenced in a study of vaccination effects on CD4 cells after COVID-19 (dated by TCRdb to between 2021 and 2022). For these TCRs, the target antigens are not known. To identify antigen-specific CD4+ T cell clonotypes by their expansion, the ViraFEST assay first stimulated PBMC with viral peptide pools and then applied TCR sequencing. After around 10 days of culture, CD4+ T cells were isolated with the EasySep CD4+ T cell isolation kit. Each participant got two doses of an mRNA SARS-CoV-2 vaccine, either BNT162b2 or mRNA-1273. The library came from the immunoSEQ multiplex PCR assay. In TCRdb, the immuneACCESS table is reduced to in-frame sequences with V and J assigned. These tables do not hold every clone; where another copy was compared, an unresolved V gene accounts for under half, and the others remain unexplained. The sample data list about 66,000 clones, and roughly 76% of these were observed just once. Of the sample, around 0.95% falls within the top ten clones.

This specimen consisted of CD4+ T cells from PBMCs cultured with HCoV-OC43 spike peptides, obtained after COVID-19 vaccination. This specimen's cell subset or site label, interpreted: HCoV-OC43 spike overlapping peptide pool stimulation. These receptors came from a human donor who received a COVID-19 vaccine.

The CDR3 loop is CASSQSGVYEQYV. The CDR3 DNA sequence: TGCGCCAGCAGTCAATCGGGTGTATACGAGCAGTACGTC. The chain recombines TRBV23-1 with TRBJ2-7, with D hard to call. Being an ORF, TRBV23-1 has a function that is uncertain. This CDR3 has 13 amino acids. The V and J ends lost 0 bases and 4 bases respectively, with 7 bases between them.

The chain uses TRBV5-8 and TRBJ2-6; no definite D call. The CDR3 loop spans 18 amino acids. Germline V lookup: CDR1 SGHTS, CDR2 YDEGEE. Trimming removed 4 bases at V and 3 bases at J, with 20 bases between. CDR3 coding DNA: TGTGCCAGCAGCGGCAGGACCTTCTCCGGCGGTGGGGCCAACGTCCTGACTTTC. Its protein product is CASSGRTFSGGGANVLTF.

V and J are TRBV4-1 and TRBJ2-5; no clear D. CDR3 size: 14 residues. CDR1 is MGHRA, CDR2 YSYEKL, per germline. V gave up 1 base and J gave up 4 bases, with 10 bases separating them. The CDR3 nucleotides read TGCGCCAGCAGCCAAGCGGAGAATTTAGAGACCCAGTACTTC. Amino acid sequence: CASSQAENLETQYF.

This clone was detected only a few times. The chain links TRBV2 to TRBJ2-2; unclear D gene. V was pared by 5 bases and J by 3 bases, with 7 bases between. This CDR3 spans 13 amino acids. Germline CDR1 is SNHLY and CDR2 is FYNNEI. The DNA for the CDR3 is TGTGCCAGCAGTATAGGTCACACCGGGGAGCTGTTTTTT. Protein sequence: CASSIGHTGELFF.

The V and J genes are TRBV18 and TRBJ1-5; D may be TRBD1 (5 bases). Trimming removed 2 bases from V and 4 bases from J, with 9 bases in between. Per the germline V gene, CDR1 is KGHSH and CDR2 is LQKENI. The CDR3 totals 14 residues. In DNA, the CDR3 is TGTGCCAGCTCACCAAGTTCAGGGAATCAGCCCCAGCATTTT. It codes for CASSPSSGNQPQHF.

The chain links TRBV9 to TRBJ2-5, with D uncertain. Per germline, CDR1 SGDLS and CDR2 YYNGEE. V lost 5 bases to trimming and J lost 3 bases, with 11 bases between them. This CDR3 is 13 amino acids long. The CDR3, as DNA: TGTGCCAGCAGTTCCCTCAATGAAGAGACCCAGTACTTC. It yields the protein CASSSLNEETQYF.

The chain joins TRBV7-3 to TRBJ2-1, with unresolved D. The germline V gene encodes CDR1 SGHTA and CDR2 FQGTGA. CDR3 length: 11 amino acids. The V and J ends lost 5 bases and 9 bases respectively, with 8 bases between them. The CDR3 nucleotides are TGTGCCAGCAGCCGTGAAGGTGAGCAGTTCTTC. It is translated as CASSREGEQFF.

The V call is TRBV18, the J call TRBJ1-3, with D unresolved. The V gene's germline CDR1 is KGHSH and CDR2 LQKENI. There are 14 residues in the CDR3. V lost 6 bases and J 1 base, leaving 10 bases between the germline ends. CDR3 amino acids: CASSGRRSGNTIYF. CDR3 sequence (DNA): TGTGCCAGCTCGGGCCGGAGATCTGGAAACACCATATATTTT.

This CDR3 reads CASSLMSILNSPLHF. The DNA of the CDR3 is TGTGCCAGCAGCTTAATGTCCATCTTAAATTCACCCCTCCACTTT. The rearrangement uses TRBV7-2 and TRBJ1-6; D uncertain. V was cut by 2 bases and J by 7 bases, with 12 bases left in between. This CDR3 is 15 amino acids long. Germline loops: CDR1 SGHTA, CDR2 FQGNSA.

The V gene is TRBV7-9, the J gene TRBJ1-1; no reliable D call. The V gene's germline CDR1 is SEHNR and CDR2 FQNEAQ (reference sequence). The CDR3 has 16 amino acids. V gave up 0 bases and J gave up 1 base, with 12 bases separating them. CDR3: CASSLAVVTQNTEAFF. In nucleotides, the CDR3 is TGTGCCAGCAGCTTAGCGGTAGTGACGCAGAACACTGAAGCTTTCTTT.

The chain recombines TRBV27 with TRBJ1-2, with 9 bases lining up with TRBD1. This CDR3 is built from 17 residues. The ends lost 6 bases at V and 3 bases at J; junction bases unmatched: 14. Germline V lookup: CDR1 MNHEY, CDR2 SMNVEV (reference sequence). For the CDR3, the DNA is TGTGCCAGCAGACGTACCGGACAGGGGAAATTTGACTATGGCTACACCTTC. Translation: CASRRTGQGKFDYGYTF.

The chain combines TRBV7-2 with TRBJ1-5, with unresolved D. With 5 bases removed from V and 0 bases from J, the gap between germline ends came to 17 bases. Per germline, CDR1 SGHTA and CDR2 FQGNSA. There are 17 residues in the CDR3. CDR3 DNA sequence: TGTGCCAGCAGCGAGTCCCCCGGACGGAATAGCAATCAGCCCCAGCATTTT. The encoded protein is CASSESPGRNSNQPQHF.

The chain joins TRBV21-1 to TRBJ1-5; TRBD1 is taken as the D call from the table, unchecked against the DNA. TRBV21-1 is marked as a pseudogene. This CDR3 spans 19 amino acids. CDR3 protein: CASSNRLQGWPGSNQPQHF. The CDR3 DNA sequence: TGTGCCAGCAGCAACCGATTACAGGGGTGGCCAGGATCAAATCAGCCCCAGCATTTT.

The rearrangement uses TRBV6-5 and TRBJ1-2, with 7 bases fitting TRBD1. V was clipped by 4 bases and J by 4 bases; unmatched bases: 6. This CDR3 region has 14 residues. CDR1 MNHEY and CDR2 SVGAGI come from the germline V gene. For the CDR3, the DNA is TGTGCCAGCAGTTTGACAGGGACCACCTATGGCTACACCTTC. Translation: CASSLTGTTYGYTF.

This clone showed up just a few times. The rearrangement uses TRBV4-2 and TRBJ2-5; D call uncertain. Between the trimmed V and J ends, which lost 4 bases and 5 bases, there was a span of 14 bases. Germline CDR1 LGHNA, CDR2 YNFKEQ. This CDR3 has 14 amino acids. CDR3 in amino acids: CASSLLRADETQYF. CDR3 sequence (DNA): TGTGCCAGCAGCCTCCTTAGGGCAGACGAGACCCAGTACTTC.

V is TRBV7-8 and J is TRBJ2-3, with D possibly being TRBD1 or TRBD2 (5 bases each). Germline V gene sequence: CDR1 SGHVS, CDR2 FQNEAQ. The CDR3 runs 16 residues. V lost 5 bases to trimming and J lost 1 base, with 16 bases between them. Here the CDR3 DNA reads TGTGCCAGCAGCGTCCGCCCGTTGGGGGGCACAGATACGCAGTATTTT. Its protein product is CASSVRPLGGTDTQYF.

The chain joins TRBV14 to TRBJ2-1, with 10 nucleotides matching TRBD1. This CDR3 comprises 16 residues. V shed 1 base and J 9 bases; nucleotides not matched to a gene: 9. Germline-derived CDR1 and CDR2 are SGHDN and FVKESK. In nucleotides, the CDR3 is TGTGCCAGCAGCCAAGTCCGGGACAGGGGATCGGGTGAGCAGTTCTTC. This codes for CASSQVRDRGSGEQFF.

The chain links TRBV18 to TRBJ1-5; tentative D call: TRBD1 (6 bases). Germline assignment: CDR1 KGHSH and CDR2 LQKENI. The ends were cut back, 3 bases at V and 6 bases at J, with 12 bases in the middle. This CDR3 is built from 14 residues. CDR3 in amino acids: CASSPLGGAQPQHF. CDR3 sequence (DNA): TGTGCCAGCTCACCCTTGGGGGGGGCTCAGCCCCAGCATTTT.

The V gene is TRBV9, the J gene TRBJ2-1; possible D gene TRBD1, 7 bases. Germline V gene sequence: CDR1 SGDLS, CDR2 YYNGEE. V was cut by 0 bases and J by 8 bases, with 15 bases left in between. CDR3 length equals 15 residues. The CDR3 loop reads CASSVGDRLGDEQFF. The CDR3 DNA reads TGTGCCAGCAGCGTAGGGGACAGACTAGGAGATGAGCAGTTCTTC.

The rearrangement uses TRBV5-1 and TRBJ2-1; 7 nucleotides agree with TRBD1. The CDR3 length is 14 residues. The V gene end was trimmed by 3 bases and the J gene end by 4 bases; junction bases not matched to a gene: 4. Germline-derived CDR1 and CDR2 are SGHRS and YFSETQ. Here the CDR3 DNA reads TGCGCCAGCAGCTCCGGACAGGCATACAATGAGCAGTTCTTC. It is translated as CASSSGQAYNEQFF.

The chain has TRBV7-9 and TRBJ1-4, with 7 bases matching TRBD1. Trimming took 5 bases from V and 8 from J; bases not matched to a gene: 8. Per germline, CDR1 SEHNR and CDR2 FQNEAQ (reference sequence). CDR3 length: 14 residues. CDR3 sequence: CASSSSTGVEKLFF. Here the CDR3 DNA reads TGTGCCAGCAGCAGCAGCACAGGGGTCGAAAAACTGTTTTTT.

The chain links TRBV28 to TRBJ1-5; 9 bases agree with TRBD1. Germline loops: CDR1 MDHEN, CDR2 SYDVKM. J lost 9 bases, V lost 8 bases, and 8 bases had no gene match. There are 13 residues in the CDR3. CDR3 sequence reads: CASRLTGGSPQHF. The CDR3 coding sequence is TGTGCCAGCCGACTGACAGGGGGTTCGCCCCAGCATTTT.